Following are 27 T cell receptor beta chains from one sample sequenced in a study of OX40 agonist ivuxolimab in advanced cancers. The data were produced by immunoSEQ multiplex PCR, yet TCRdb's version contains in-frame clones alone and is incomplete. The data contain about 27,000 clones, roughly 85% of them singletons. The specimen comprised CD4+ or CD8+ T cells sorted from blood, sampled in a trial of the OX40 agonist ivuxolimab. The receptors here all came from an adult with an advanced solid tumor such as melanoma, head and neck, liver or kidney cancer.

The chain recombines TRBV5-1 with TRBJ2-1; 7 bases are shared with TRBD1. CDR3 length: 14 residues. In germline, CDR1 is SGHRS, CDR2 YFSETQ. V dropped 0 bases and J dropped 9; count of bases not matched to a gene: 6. In nucleotides, the CDR3 is TGCGCCAGCAGCTTGGCCGTGAGGGGGCTTGAGCAGTTCTTC. As protein: CASSLAVRGLEQFF.

The chain couples TRBV6-1 to TRBJ2-7; 11 bases line up with TRBD1. The germline CDR1 and CDR2 sequences are MNHNS and SASEGT. Unmatched junction bases numbered 7, after V lost 3 bases and J lost 3 bases. CDR3 length: 16 amino acids. For the CDR3, the DNA is TGTGCCAGCAGTGATTCGGCAGGGACAGGGGGCTACGAGCAGTACTTC. Translated, it gives CASSDSAGTGGYEQYF.

The chain is built from TRBV6-5 and TRBJ2-7, with TRBD1 matching over 8 bases. V dropped 0 bases and J dropped 2; count of bases not matched to a gene: 6. Germline V gives CDR1 MNHEY, CDR2 SVGAGI. This CDR3 region has 16 residues. The CDR3 DNA reads as TGTGCCAGCAGTTACTCTTCGGGACAGGCGACCTACGAGCAGTACTTC. Its translation is CASSYSSGQATYEQYF.

The rearrangement links TRBV5-1 to TRBJ2-7; 11 nucleotides agree with TRBD1. CDR1 SGHRS and CDR2 YFSETQ come from the germline V gene. J was trimmed by 5 bases and V by 4 bases; bases with no gene match: 8. This CDR3 is built from 15 residues. The CDR3 region is CASSHGQGARNEQYF. In DNA, the CDR3 is TGCGCCAGCAGCCACGGACAGGGGGCAAGGAACGAGCAGTACTTC. Based on the CDR3 plus reference TRBV5-1 and TRBJ2-7, the full variable domain is KAGVTQTPRYLIKTRGQQVTLSCSPISGHRSVSWYQQTPGQGLQFLFEYFSETQRNKGNFPGRFSGRQFSNSRSEMNVSTLELGDSALYLCASSHGQGARNEQYFGPGTRLTVT.

V is TRBV7-9 and J is TRBJ1-1; TRBD1 is a possible D gene (6 bases). Germline CDR1 and CDR2: SEHNR and FQNEAQ (reference sequence). Trimming left V 0 bases short and J 4 bases short, with 6 bases between. The CDR3 loop spans 13 amino acids. CDR3 bases: TGTGCCAGCAGCTTAGCGGGGGCCACTGAAGCTTTCTTT. Protein sequence: CASSLAGATEAFF.

The chain joins TRBV4-1 to TRBJ1-5; D is unresolved. The V end was cut by 4 bases, the J end by 2 bases, with 9 bases between. Germline CDR1 reads MGHRA; CDR2 reads YSYEKL. The CDR3 is 14 residues long. The CDR3, as DNA: TGCGCCAGCAGCCCGAGAGAAGGCAATCAGCCCCAGCATTTT. Amino acid sequence: CASSPREGNQPQHF.

This chain connects TRBV6-5 to TRBJ1-6, with unresolved D. CDR3 length: 14 amino acids. Germline V gene data show CDR1 as MNHEY and CDR2 as SVGAGI. V lost 0 bases and J lost 9, with 9 bases in between. The CDR3 loop reads CASSYSGPGSPLHF. CDR3 DNA: TGTGCCAGCAGTTACTCAGGTCCGGGTTCACCCCTCCACTTT.

Comment on this clone: The junction departs from the called germline gene at one end, perhaps through a read error. The chain has TRBV4-1 and TRBJ1-1; D is unclear. CDR3 length: 11 residues. Germline assignment: CDR1 MGHRA and CDR2 YSYEKL. This chain's CDR3 is CASSQNTEAFF. The CDR3 DNA reads TGTGCCAGCAGCCAGAACACTGAAGCTTTCTTT.

In nucleotides, the CDR3 is TGTGCCAGCAGCTTCCAGGGATCCTACAATGAGCAGTTCTTC. It translates to CASSFQGSYNEQFF. The V gene is TRBV7-9, the J gene TRBJ2-1, with D possibly TRBD1 on 5 matching bases. The V and J ends lost 3 bases and 1 base respectively, with 7 bases between them. Looked up from germline, CDR1 is SEHNR and CDR2 is FQNEAQ (reference sequence). CDR3 length equals 14 residues.

The chain uses TRBV19 and TRBJ2-1; perhaps TRBD1 as D (6 bases). Germline CDR1 reads LNHDA; CDR2 reads SQIVND (reference sequence). Trimming took 5 bases from V and 2 from J, leaving 13 bases between them. This CDR3 region has 15 residues. The CDR3 sequence: CASSATGYPYNEQFF. The CDR3 DNA follows: TGTGCCAGTAGTGCGACAGGTTACCCCTACAATGAGCAGTTCTTC.

The chain is built from TRBV27 and TRBJ2-3; no definite D call. The CDR3 consists of 16 residues. Per germline, CDR1 MNHEY and CDR2 SMNVEV (reference sequence). V lost 4 bases and J lost 1, with 15 bases in between. CDR3 in amino acids: CASSSLTTLRTDTQYF. The CDR3 bases are TGTGCCAGCAGTTCCCTGACGACACTCCGCACAGATACGCAGTATTTT.

This chain links TRBV9 with TRBJ2-3; TRBD2 is a possible D gene (6 bases). The CDR3 extends over 17 amino acids. Trimming left V 3 bases short and J 3 bases short, with 20 bases between. Germline assignment: CDR1 SGDLS and CDR2 YYNGEE. The CDR3 DNA sequence: TGTGCCAGCAGCGCACCCGGGGGTAGCACCCCGACAGATACGCAGTATTTT. It encodes CASSAPGGSTPTDTQYF. The variable domain in full, completed from reference TRBV9 and TRBJ2-3, reads DSGVTQTPKHLITATGQRVTLRCSPRSGDLSVYWYQQSLDQGLQFLIQYYNGEERAKGNILERFSAQQFPDLHSELNLSSLELGDSALYFCASSAPGGSTPTDTQYFGPGTRLTVL.

This clone appeared a few times. CDR3 DNA: TGTGCCAGCAGCTTAAGCGTAGCGGGGGGAACCACAGATACGCAGTATTTT. This translates into CASSLSVAGGTTDTQYF. The chain has TRBV7-9 and TRBJ2-3; the match to TRBD2 covers 10 bases. The CDR3 spans 17 residues. The V gene end was trimmed by 2 bases and the J gene end by 2 bases; junction bases not matched to a gene: 7. CDR1 is SEHNR, CDR2 FQNEAQ, per germline (reference sequence).

The gene calls are TRBV6-5 and TRBJ2-7; no clear D. This CDR3 contains 13 residues. The V gene lost 0 bases and the J gene lost 2 bases, with 5 bases spanning the gap. In germline, CDR1 is MNHEY, CDR2 SVGAGI. The CDR3 protein is CASSYSYAYEQYF. The CDR3 DNA follows: TGTGCCAGCAGTTACTCGTATGCCTACGAGCAGTACTTC.

The chain is built from TRBV10-2 and TRBJ2-7; D unclear. The CDR3 covers 15 residues. Trimming took 2 bases from V and 0 from J, leaving 11 bases between them. Per the germline V gene, CDR1 is WSHSY and CDR2 is SAAADI. This CDR3 is CASSEASVSSYEQYF. DNA for the CDR3: TGCGCCAGCAGTGAGGCTTCGGTGAGCTCCTACGAGCAGTACTTC.

The gene calls are TRBV5-5 and TRBJ2-7, with TRBD1 matching 8 bases. The CDR3 totals 13 residues. The V gene end was trimmed by 4 bases and the J gene end by 3 bases; junction bases not matched to a gene: 3. Germline V gene sequence: CDR1 SGHKS, CDR2 YYEKEE (reference sequence). The CDR3 coding sequence is TGTGCCAGCAGCGGGACAGGACTCTACGAGCAGTACTTC. Its translation is CASSGTGLYEQYF.

The rearrangement joins TRBV13 to TRBJ2-3; 12 bases align to TRBD2. Germline CDR1 and CDR2: PRHDT and FYEKMQ (reference sequence). This CDR3 spans 17 amino acids. V dropped 5 bases and J dropped 2; count of bases not matched to a gene: 8. CDR3 coding DNA: TGTGCCAGCAGCCCGCGACTAGCGGGGGATTCCACAGATACGCAGTATTTT. Its translation: CASSPRLAGDSTDTQYF.

The count of this clone is one. V usage is TRBV4-2 and J usage is TRBJ2-7; D gene ambiguous. CDR1 LGHNA and CDR2 YNFKEQ come from the germline V gene. V was pared by 0 bases and J by 2 bases, with 8 bases between. CDR3 size: 14 residues. The CDR3 DNA follows: TGTGCCAGCAGCCAAGAGCAGTGGACCTACGAGCAGTACTTC. Translated, it gives CASSQEQWTYEQYF.

This clone was picked up a small number of times. The rearrangement uses TRBV6-5 and TRBJ1-1, with TRBD1 identical over 7 bases. The CDR3 contains 14 residues. The V and J ends lost 2 bases and 8 bases, in that order; junction bases with no gene match: 8. In germline, CDR1 is MNHEY, CDR2 SVGAGI. For the CDR3, the DNA is TGTGCCAGCAGTTACCGGGAAGGGGGCTCCGAAGCTTTCTTT. This codes for CASSYREGGSEAFF.

The V gene is TRBV4-1, the J gene TRBJ2-7, with D hard to call. There are 16 residues in the CDR3. The germline CDR1 and CDR2 sequences are MGHRA and YSYEKL. With 1 base removed from V and 0 bases from J, the gap between germline ends came to 13 bases. CDR3 region: CASSQVAAIYSYEQYF. DNA for the CDR3: TGCGCCAGCAGCCAAGTAGCAGCCATTTACTCCTACGAGCAGTACTTC.

The chain couples TRBV12-5 to TRBJ1-4, with TRBD1 identical over 9 bases. There are 16 residues in the CDR3. Germline V lookup: CDR1 LGHNT, CDR2 FRNRAP. V gave up 3 bases and J gave up 8 bases; unmatched junction bases: 10. CDR3 nucleotide sequence: TGTGCTAGTGGTTTTTCCCTCCCGGACAGGGGCGAAAAACTGTTTTTT. Translated: CASGFSLPDRGEKLFF. The entire variable domain, with the rest obtained from reference TRBV12-5 and TRBJ1-4, is as follows: DARVTQTPRHKVTEMGQEVTMRCQPILGHNTVFWYRQTMMQGLELLAYFRNRAPLDDSGMPKDRFSAEMPDATLATLKIQPSEPRDSAVYFCASGFSLPDRGEKLFFGSGTQLSVL.

The chain employs TRBV27 and TRBJ2-3; possible D gene TRBD1, 6 bases. The CDR3 sequence is 14 residues long. The V and J ends lost 4 bases and 1 base respectively, with 9 bases between them. CDR1 and CDR2 from the germline V gene are MNHEY and SMNVEV (reference sequence). The CDR3 here is CASSWTDRTDTQYF. The CDR3 DNA reads as TGTGCCAGCAGTTGGACAGATCGCACAGATACGCAGTATTTT.

This chain links TRBV7-8 with TRBJ2-7; D is possibly TRBD2 (5 bases). V was cut by 4 bases and J by 3 bases, with 16 bases left in between. This CDR3 is 15 amino acids long. Germline CDR1 reads SGHVS; CDR2 reads FQNEAQ. The CDR3 DNA sequence: TGTGCCAGCAGCTATGAGACGGAGGAGATCTACGAGCAGTACTTC. It translates to CASSYETEEIYEQYF.

Concerning this clone: One end of the junction fails to match germline, which may point to a read error. The chain combines TRBV2 with TRBJ1-1; D possibly corresponds to TRBD1 (5 bases). This CDR3 has 12 amino acids. The germline V gene encodes CDR1 SNHLY and CDR2 FYNNEI. The CDR3 coding sequence is TGTGCCAGCATTCCCGGGACCCTAGGCGTTATCTTT. Protein: CASIPGTLGVIF.

The J gene is TRBJ2-1, the V gene TRBV19; D is uncertain. The CDR3 runs to 14 residues. CDR1 is LNHDA, CDR2 SQIVND, per germline (reference sequence). V was trimmed by 10 bases and J by 0 bases, leaving 13 bases between them. For the CDR3, the DNA is TGTGCCACTTCATGGGGAAACTCCTACAATGAGCAGTTCTTC. Residues: CATSWGNSYNEQFF.

The V and J genes are TRBV5-1 and TRBJ2-7; 10 nucleotides agree with TRBD1. V trimming: 3 bases; J trimming: 3 bases; junction bases outside the gene matches: 3. The length of the CDR3 is 14 residues. Germline assignment: CDR1 SGHRS and CDR2 YFSETQ. CDR3 DNA: TGCGCCAGCAGCTGGACAGGGGGAGACTACGAGCAGTACTTC. Translation gives CASSWTGGDYEQYF.

V is TRBV19 and J is TRBJ2-7; 8 nucleotides agree with TRBD1. Germline V gene data show CDR1 as LNHDA and CDR2 as SQIVND (reference sequence). The CDR3 covers 15 residues. V was clipped by 5 bases and J by 0 bases; unmatched bases: 6. The DNA for the CDR3 is TGTGCCAGTAGTTGGGGACAGGCGAGCTCCTACGAGCAGTACTTC. Amino acids: CASSWGQASSYEQYF. The complete variable domain, with remaining parts taken from reference TRBV19 and TRBJ2-7, reads DGGITQSPKYLFRKEGQNVTLSCEQNLNHDAMYWYRQDPGQGLRLIYYSQIVNDFQKGDIAEGYSVSREKKESFPLTVTSAQKNPTAFYLCASSWGQASSYEQYFGPGTRLTVT.